Listed below are T cell receptor beta chains from one sample, sequenced in a study of naive and memory T cell subsets. TCRdb re-derived calls from the UMI-ligation and nested PCR reads in MiXCR, one entry per CDR3 protein. The sample includes approximately 100,000 distinct CDR3 sequences, more than 12% of them seen just once. The sequencing input was naive CD8+ T cells from blood. The receptors shown here come from a human donor in good health. CDR3s include the opening cysteine and the closing phenylalanine or tryptophan. A D gene is named only where the DNA matches it firmly. Only some rows state a clone size, as once, few, many or a class for expanded clones.

j_gene: TRBJ2-7; abundance: many; d_gene: -; v_gene: TRBV4-3; CDR3nt: TGCGCCAGCAGCCAAGGAACTTTAGGCTACGAGCAGTACTTC; CDR3aa: CASSQGTLGYEQYF
j_gene: TRBJ2-1; abundance: -; d_gene: -; v_gene: TRBV27; CDR3nt: TGTGCCAGCAGTCTCTGGGACTCCGAGAGTGAGCAGTTCTTC; CDR3aa: CASSLWDSESEQFF
j_gene: TRBJ2-1; abundance: -; d_gene: -; v_gene: TRBV5-4; CDR3nt: TGTGCCAGCAGCCTCCCTCAGCGCTACTCCTACAATGAGCAGTTCTTC; CDR3aa: CASSLPQRYSYNEQFF
j_gene: TRBJ1-1; abundance: many; d_gene: -; v_gene: TRBV5-6; CDR3nt: TGTGCCAGCAGCTTGGTTGGGAGGCAGGGGAGAACTGAAGCTTTCTTT; CDR3aa: CASSLVGRQGRTEAFF
j_gene: TRBJ1-2; abundance: -; d_gene: -; v_gene: TRBV20-1; CDR3nt: TGCAGTGCTAGAAGAGTGGATGGCTACACCTTC; CDR3aa: CSARRVDGYTF
j_gene: TRBJ2-5; abundance: -; d_gene: -; v_gene: TRBV12-3/TRBV12-4; CDR3nt: TGTGCCAGCAGACCGGGTCGGGAGACCCAGTACTTC; CDR3aa: CASRPGRETQYF
j_gene: TRBJ2-5; abundance: many; d_gene: -; v_gene: TRBV6-2/TRBV6-3; CDR3nt: TGTGCCAGCAGTTACCCAAAAGAGACCCAGTACTTC; CDR3aa: CASSYPKETQYF
j_gene: TRBJ2-1; abundance: -; d_gene: TRBD2; v_gene: TRBV27; CDR3nt: TGTGCCAGCAGTTCTAGCGGGGGGACCTACAATGAGCAGTTCTTC; CDR3aa: CASSSSGGTYNEQFF
j_gene: TRBJ2-3; abundance: -; d_gene: TRBD2; v_gene: TRBV7-3; CDR3nt: TGTGCCAGCAGCTATGGGACTAGCGGGATGACAGATACGCAGTATTTT; CDR3aa: CASSYGTSGMTDTQYF
j_gene: TRBJ2-3; abundance: -; d_gene: -; v_gene: TRBV29-1; CDR3nt: TGCAGCGTTGAGCCTACCCCTGGTGGGGTAGGAGATACGCAGTATTTT; CDR3aa: CSVEPTPGGVGDTQYF
j_gene: TRBJ2-7; abundance: -; d_gene: -; v_gene: TRBV7-9; CDR3nt: TGTGCCAGCAGTCCACCCTCCGGATACGAGCAGTACTTC; CDR3aa: CASSPPSGYEQYF
j_gene: TRBJ1-2; abundance: many; d_gene: -; v_gene: TRBV24-1; CDR3nt: TGTGCCACCAGTGGAACGGACAGAGGATCTAACTATGGCTACACCTTC; CDR3aa: CATSGTDRGSNYGYTF
j_gene: TRBJ2-3; abundance: many; d_gene: TRBD2; v_gene: TRBV30; CDR3nt: TGTGCCTTGAGCGGGGGTAGCACAGATACGCAGTATTTT; CDR3aa: CALSGGSTDTQYF
j_gene: TRBJ1-2; abundance: few; d_gene: -; v_gene: TRBV11-2; CDR3nt: TGTGCCAGCAGCTTAGAGGGGAACTACTATGGCTACACCTTC; CDR3aa: CASSLEGNYYGYTF
j_gene: TRBJ2-3; abundance: few; d_gene: -; v_gene: TRBV7-9; CDR3nt: TGTGCCAGCGGGGCGGGCGATGGTACAGATACGCAGTATTTT; CDR3aa: CASGAGDGTDTQYF
j_gene: TRBJ2-1; abundance: few; d_gene: -; v_gene: TRBV12-3/TRBV12-4; CDR3nt: TGTGCCACCGATATCGCCGGGAAACAAAATGAGCAGTTCTTC; CDR3aa: CATDIAGKQNEQFF
j_gene: TRBJ1-5; abundance: -; d_gene: TRBD1; v_gene: TRBV20-1; CDR3nt: TGCAGTGCTCCTTATACAGGGGGCGAGGGTATCCTTTATAGCAATCAGCCCCAGCATTTT; CDR3aa: CSAPYTGGEGILYSNQPQHF